This T cell receptor (beta chain) was captured in a study of blood T cell repertoires in COVID-19. Whole-study context: Acute-phase and convalescent COVID-19 samples originated in the United States, Italy and Spain. The analysed material was cDNA or gDNA that came from T cells, B-cell-depleted T cells, or PBMCs.

Authors' data handling: From reference gene primer amplification, estimates of nucleated cell counts were derived. TCRdb's table, derived via immunoSEQ multiplex PCR, lists solely in-frame clones and lacks some. The V and J calls and clone size come from that table; D and trimming were worked out from the DNA. The table shows just over 250,000 clones, with about 89% occurring only once. CDR1 MNHEY and CDR2 SVGAGI come from the germline V gene. The CDR3 totals 14 residues. The V and J ends lost 6 bases and 0 bases respectively, with 9 bases between them. The sample comprised peripheral blood. V and J are TRBV6-5 and TRBJ1-3; D possibly corresponds to TRBD1 (6 bases). The origin of this receptor is a man in his forties or fifties who had recovered from COVID-19. The CDR3 bases are TGTGCCAGCAGGGACAGATACTCTGGAAACACCATATATTTT. Its protein is CASRDRYSGNTIYF.